The 23 T cell receptor beta chains given below trace back to one sample, sequenced in a study of neurological immune-mediated disorders (dated 2019 in TCRdb). The library was made by 5' RACE. The sequencing machine was an Illumina HiSeq 2500. TCRdb trimmed public reads at Q25 via fastp, called clones via MiXCR and kept in-frame beta chains. Rows are unified per CDR3 protein, each entry keeping the most common DNA and genes. The sample table shows tens of thousands of distinct CDR3 sequences, and roughly 6% are seen once. Of the sample, about 0.57% is held by the ten largest clones. The specimen sequenced was CD4+ T cells from blood. Receptors originate from a woman aged 40 to 55 in good health.

This clonotype was detected ten times or more. This chain links TRBV11-1 with TRBJ2-1, with 7 bases lining up with TRBD2. The CDR3 is 15 residues long. Germline CDR1 SGHAT, CDR2 FQDESV (reference sequence). V was pared by 4 bases and J by 5 bases, with 8 bases of the junction left unmatched. CDR3 residues: CASSSWVAGHNEQFF. CDR3 sequence (DNA): TGTGCCAGCAGCTCCTGGGTAGCGGGCCACAATGAGCAGTTCTTC.

Many counts were recorded for this clonotype. The chain links TRBV11-2 to TRBJ2-7; TRBD1 matches at 10 bases. The CDR3 is 17 amino acids. Germline V gives CDR1 SGHAT, CDR2 FQNNGV. Trimming removed 5 bases from V and 2 bases from J; junction bases left unmatched: 12. In DNA, the CDR3 is TGTGCCAGCAGCGGCCCGGGGGGGGGGACAGGGGCCTACGAGCAGTACTTC. Translating gives CASSGPGGGTGAYEQYF.

This clonotype was detected ten times or more. This chain connects TRBV28 to TRBJ1-1, with D hard to call. The V end was cut by 3 bases, the J end by 7 bases, with 9 bases between. The CDR3 has 12 amino acids. CDR1 and CDR2 (germline): MDHEN, SYDVKM. CDR3 sequence: CASSLVEGEAFF. The CDR3 DNA sequence: TGTGCCAGCAGTTTGGTTGAGGGTGAAGCTTTCTTT.

This clonotype occurred many times. V and J are TRBV7-9 and TRBJ2-7, with 8 bases aligning to TRBD2. The CDR3 is made up of 14 amino acids. Per the germline V gene, CDR1 is SEHNR and CDR2 is FQNEAQ (reference sequence). With 0 bases clipped from V and 6 bases from J, the junction kept 4 bases outside the gene matches. CDR3 sequence reads: CASSLASGKGEQYF. The DNA for the CDR3 is TGTGCCAGCAGCTTAGCTAGCGGGAAGGGCGAGCAGTACTTC.

This clonotype was seen many times. This chain links TRBV6-2 or TRBV6-3 with TRBJ2-1; D is unresolved. Trimming shortened V by 8 bases and J by 4 bases, and 24 bases separated the two germline ends. CDR3 length: 17 residues. Looked up from germline, CDR1 is MNHEY and CDR2 is SVGEGT. Written as DNA, the CDR3 is TGTGCCAGCCGCCCTGACCGTTCGCCACTTCGATACAATGAGCAGTTCTTC. Residues: CASRPDRSPLRYNEQFF.

This clonotype was picked up many times. The J gene is TRBJ2-7, the V gene TRBV3-1, with D maybe TRBD2 (6 bases). Trimming took off 5 bases at V and 2 bases at J, with 10 bases between the two ends. This CDR3 has 13 amino acids. CDR1 and CDR2 from the germline V gene are LGHDT and YNNKEL (reference sequence). CDR3 bases: TGTGCCAGCAGCTGGAGGGGTGCCTACGAGCAGTACTTC. Its protein product is CASSWRGAYEQYF.

At least ten counts were recorded for this clonotype. The CDR3 region is CASSLELGGYTGELFF. CDR3 bases: TGCGCCAGCAGCTTGGAATTGGGCGGCTACACCGGGGAGCTGTTTTTT. V gene TRBV5-1 combines with J gene TRBJ2-2; D unresolved. Trimming cost V 0 bases and J 3 bases, with 12 bases left between them. Germline V gene sequence: CDR1 SGHRS, CDR2 YFSETQ. CDR3 length equals 16 residues. The full variable domain, its missing parts supplied by reference TRBV5-1 and TRBJ2-2, is KAGVTQTPRYLIKTRGQQVTLSCSPISGHRSVSWYQQTPGQGLQFLFEYFSETQRNKGNFPGRFSGRQFSNSRSEMNVSTLELGDSALYLCASSLELGGYTGELFFGEGSRLTVL.

This clonotype appeared many times. This sequence joins TRBV28 and TRBJ2-5, with D perhaps assigned TRBD1 or TRBD2 (6 bases each). Germline assignment: CDR1 MDHEN and CDR2 SYDVKM. Trimming pared 8 bases from V and 5 bases from J, leaving 30 bases between. There are 18 residues in the CDR3. The CDR3 spells CASDNSGAGGRIGETQYF. CDR3 nucleotides: TGTGCCAGCGATAACTCGGGGGCTGGAGGGAGAATCGGGGAGACCCAGTACTTC.

This chain joins TRBV10-3 and TRBJ2-7, with TRBD2 identical over 11 bases. This CDR3 spans 18 amino acids. Germline V gene lookup returns CDR1 ENHRY and CDR2 SYGVKD. V was pared by 4 bases and J by 0 bases, with 11 bases of the junction left unmatched. As DNA, the CDR3 is TGTGCCATCAGTGGGAAACTGGGACTAGCGGAACTCTCCTACGAGCAGTACTTC. Protein product: CAISGKLGLAELSYEQYF.

This clonotype was seen at least ten times. The chain employs TRBV5-5 and TRBJ2-2; the D call may be TRBD1 or TRBD2 (5 bases each). CDR3 length equals 17 residues. Germline loops: CDR1 SGHKS, CDR2 YYEKEE (reference sequence). V was pared by 0 bases and J by 2 bases, with 14 bases between. CDR3 sequence: CASSLAPRDGNTGELFF. DNA of the CDR3: TGTGCCAGCAGCTTGGCGCCCCGGGACGGTAACACCGGGGAGCTGTTTTTT.

This clonotype was seen at least ten times. This chain connects TRBV10-3 to TRBJ2-2; 8 bases align to TRBD1. The CDR3 has 16 amino acids. In germline, CDR1 is ENHRY, CDR2 SYGVKD. The trim removed 7 bases at V and 4 bases at J, leaving 11 bases unmatched. CDR3 bases: TGTGCCATCAACACTGGACAGGGCGGCGGCACCGGGGAGCTGTTTTTT. Amino acid sequence: CAINTGQGGGTGELFF.

This clonotype has ten or more counts. CDR3 sequence: CSASVTGTSADTQYF. CDR3 DNA: TGCAGTGCTAGTGTAACCGGGACTAGCGCAGATACGCAGTATTTT. The chain combines TRBV20-1 with TRBJ2-3; 10 bases align to TRBD2. The length of the CDR3 is 15 residues. J was trimmed by 4 bases and V by 3 bases; bases with no gene match: 7. The germline V gene encodes CDR1 DFQATT and CDR2 SNEGSKA (reference sequence).

This clonotype was observed at least ten times. The J gene is TRBJ1-5, the V gene TRBV4-2; the match to TRBD1 covers 7 bases. The CDR3 extends over 17 amino acids. Trimming at V came to 1 base and at J to 1 base, leaving 7 bases not matched to a gene. Per the germline V gene, CDR1 is LGHNA and CDR2 is YNFKEQ. This chain's CDR3 is CASSQVPTGPSNQPQHF. The CDR3, as DNA: TGTGCCAGCAGCCAAGTCCCGACAGGGCCCAGCAATCAGCCCCAGCATTTT.

This clonotype was seen repeatedly, ten times or more. The CDR3 sequence is CASTPIPGRTLWSYTF. For the CDR3, the DNA is TGTGCCAGCACTCCAATCCCGGGACGGACCTTATGGAGCTACACCTTC. This chain uses TRBV6-2 or TRBV6-3 with TRBJ1-2, with a tentative D call TRBD1 (5 bases). The V end lost 7 bases, the J end lost 9 bases, and 27 bases lay between the germline ends. The CDR3 covers 16 residues. Germline CDR1 reads MNHEY; CDR2 reads SVGEGT.

This clonotype showed up just a few times. The rearrangement uses TRBV5-1 and TRBJ1-4, with 7 nucleotides matching TRBD1. Trimming removed 0 bases from V and 8 bases from J; junction bases left unmatched: 4. The CDR3 extends over 14 amino acids. The germline V gene encodes CDR1 SGHRS and CDR2 YFSETQ. The chain's CDR3 is CASSLETGSEKLFF. The CDR3 DNA reads TGCGCCAGCAGCTTGGAGACAGGGAGCGAAAAACTGTTTTTT.

This clonotype was seen many times. At one boundary the junction diverges from the germline segment, which might be a read error. This rearrangement joins TRBV20-1 to TRBJ1-1; no firm D call. CDR1 and CDR2 from the germline V gene are DFQATT and SNEGSKA (reference sequence). This CDR3 comprises 11 residues. The CDR3 loop is CSATDVGALLF. The CDR3 DNA reads as TGCAGTGCTACGGACGTAGGCGCTTTACTTTTT.

This clonotype was observed at least ten times. The chain recombines TRBV20-1 with TRBJ2-2; D gene ambiguous. Trimming removed 1 base at V and 4 bases at J, with 7 bases between. The V gene's germline CDR1 is DFQATT and CDR2 SNEGSKA (reference sequence). This CDR3 has 13 residues. CDR3 in amino acids: CSARARVTGELFF. The CDR3 DNA reads TGCAGTGCTAGAGCCCGAGTCACCGGGGAGCTGTTTTTT.

In its sample, this clonotype was seen many times. This chain connects TRBV5-1 to TRBJ1-1; 8 bases are shared with TRBD1. CDR3 length equals 14 residues. The V gene end was trimmed by 4 bases and the J gene end by 11 bases; junction bases not matched to a gene: 13. Germline V lookup: CDR1 SGHRS, CDR2 YFSETQ. Here the CDR3 DNA reads TGCGCCAGCAGCAGAGACCGACAGGGGCTGGAGGCTTTCTTT. Its translation is CASSRDRQGLEAFF.

The table lists this clonotype with a few counts. The chain employs TRBV19 and TRBJ2-6; no clear D gene. This CDR3 is built from 15 residues. Germline V gene lookup returns CDR1 LNHDA and CDR2 SQIVND (reference sequence). Deletions cut 5 bases from V and 4 bases from J, with 12 bases between. The CDR3 DNA follows: TGTGCCAGTAGTTTGACCCCCTCGGGGGCCAACGTCCTGACTTTC. Translating it yields CASSLTPSGANVLTF.

This clonotype turned up a few times. The genes are TRBV29-1 and TRBJ1-2; D ambiguous. The CDR3 is made up of 13 amino acids. Germline V CDR1 and CDR2: SQVTM, ANQGSEA. The V end was cut by 7 bases, the J end by 0 bases, with 12 bases between. The CDR3 DNA sequence: TGCAGCGCCAGAGAAAGAGCTAACTATGGCTACACCTTC. Its translation: CSARERANYGYTF.

This clonotype was picked up many times. This rearrangement joins TRBV20-1 to TRBJ2-4, with TRBD2 matching 11 bases. V trimming: 2 bases; J trimming: 8 bases; junction bases outside the gene matches: 5. The germline gives CDR1 DFQATT, CDR2 SNEGSKA (reference sequence). The CDR3 covers 14 residues. The CDR3 sequence is CSARTSGRGDIQYF. CDR3 sequence (DNA): TGCAGTGCTAGAACTAGCGGGAGAGGGGACATTCAGTACTTC.

There are many counts of this clonotype. This chain joins TRBV19 and TRBJ1-1; TRBD1 aligns across 8 bases. Germline loops: CDR1 LNHDA, CDR2 SQIVND (reference sequence). CDR3 length: 17 residues. V shed 3 bases, J shed 1 base, and the junction held 10 bases outside the gene matches. The CDR3 spells CASSILVTGATNTEAFF. CDR3 DNA: TGTGCCAGTAGTATTTTGGTGACAGGGGCTACGAACACTGAAGCTTTCTTT.

There are many counts of this clonotype. The CDR3 sequence: CASSLDGQGLNEQFF. The CDR3 region has the DNA TGTGCCAGCAGCTTAGACGGACAGGGGTTGAATGAGCAGTTCTTC. The genes are TRBV7-2 and TRBJ2-1, with 9 bases matching TRBD1. The CDR3 runs 15 residues. CDR1 is SGHTA, CDR2 FQGNSA, per germline. The V and J ends lost 1 base and 7 bases, in that order; junction bases with no gene match: 5.